Included here is one T cell receptor (beta chain) sequence, with context. The data belong to a study of blood T cell repertoires in COVID-19. About the study: The United States, Italy and Spain supplied acute and convalescent COVID-19 samples. PBMCs, B-cell-depleted T cells, or T cells were the source of the cDNA or gDNA that made up the material.

Under the authors' procedure: It was from reference gene primer amplification that nucleated cell counts were estimated. The repertoire was sequenced with immunoSEQ multiplex PCR; TCRdb's copy has only in-frame clones and lacks some. D and trimming come from the DNA, and the V and J calls and clone size come from that table. The table shows 120,000 or so clones, with around 87% occurring only once. CDR1 MGHDK and CDR2 SYGVNS come from the germline V gene. V lost 1 base to trimming and J lost 6 bases; unmatched junction nucleotides: 2. The length of the CDR3 is 15 residues. The chain couples TRBV25-1 to TRBJ1-6, with 8 bases that match TRBD1. Sequencing was carried out using peripheral blood. This clonotype was sampled from a woman aged 55-69 years with acute or convalescent COVID-19. CDR3 nucleotides: TGTGCCAGCAGTGAATCAGGGGGCCTTAATTCACCCCTCCACTTT. Protein: CASSESGGLNSPLHF.